Listed below are T cell receptor beta chains from one sample, sequenced in a study of shared T cell receptors in the human thymus. Clones were read by immunoSEQ multiplex PCR, and TCRdb kept only the in-frame ones, dropping some. The sample lists over 65,000 clones, more than 90% occurring once. The source material was thymocytes. The receptors were sampled from a human donor. CDR3s include the opening cysteine and the closing phenylalanine or tryptophan. A D gene is named only where the DNA matches it firmly. Clone size, where shown, is once, few, many, or a class for clones that have expanded.

-	TRBV14	TRBJ2-3	-	TGTGCCAGCAGCCAGGGTCAGGGGACGACTTGCACAGATACGCAGTATTTT	CASSQGQGTTCTDTQYF
TRBD2	TRBV12-5	TRBJ2-2	-	TGTGCTAGTGGCCCCCTCTTGAGTAGCGGGGGGATCGAACGGAACACCGGGGAGCTGTTTTTT	CASGPLLSSGGIERNTGELFF
-	TRBV6-4	TRBJ1-2	-	TGTGCCAGCAGGCCGGACAGCGGACCGCCGAGACACTATGGCTACACCTTC	CASRPDSGPPRHYGYTF
-	TRBV11-2	TRBJ1-2	-	TGTGCCAGCAGCTACGACAGAGCGGGCTGTGGCTACACCTTC	CASSYDRAGCGYTF
TRBD2	TRBV28	TRBJ2-1	-	TGTGCCAGCAGTTTATCCCCTCTGACTAGCGGGGGAAGCGATGAGCAGTTCTTC	CASSLSPLTSGGSDEQFF
-	TRBV7-9	TRBJ2-7	-	TGTGCCAGCAGCTTACCCGGGGGATGGCACTACGAGCAGTACTTC	CASSLPGGWHYEQYF
-	TRBV4-2	TRBJ2-4	once	TGTGCCAGCAGCCAAGGAAGGGGGGTCTCCAAAAACATTCAGTACTTC	CASSQGRGVSKNIQYF
-	TRBV7-9	TRBJ2-2	-	TGTGCCAGCAGCAGAAGAGCCGGGTCTGGAAGCACCGGGGAGCTGTTTTTT	CASSRRAGSGSTGELFF
-	TRBV10-3	TRBJ2-2	-	TGTGCCAGCGGATCCCGAAAGGGTCCCGGGGAGCTGTTTTTT	CASGSRKGPGELFF
TRBD1	TRBV7-8	TRBJ2-2	-	TGTGCCAGCAGCTGGACAGGGAAAACCGGGGAGCTGTTTTTT	CASSWTGKTGELFF
-	TRBV28	TRBJ2-5	-	TGTGCCAGCAGTTTAAGATGGTTGGGGGGACCTCAGAGGGTGGCAGGGACCCAGTACTTC	CASSLRWLGGPQRVAGTQYF
TRBD1	TRBV5-1	TRBJ2-7	-	TGCGCCAGCAGTCCGACAGGGGACTACGAGCAGTACTTC	CASSPTGDYEQYF
-	TRBV19	TRBJ1-1	-	TGTGCCAGTAGTATAGGGGTGGGGAACACTGAAGCTTTCTTT	CASSIGVGNTEAFF
-	TRBV4-3	TRBJ1-4	-	TGCGCCAGCAGGCTCGGTGAAAAACTGTTTTTT	CASRLGEKLFF
TRBD2	TRBV5-1	TRBJ2-5	-	TGCGCCAGCAGCTGCAGCGGGGGCCTAAGATACCAAGAGACCCAGTACTTC	CASSCSGGLRYQETQYF
TRBD1	TRBV5-1	TRBJ1-1	-	TGCGCCAGCAGCGTGGACAGGGGTATAAACATGAACACTGAAGCTTTCTTT	CASSVDRGINMNTEAFF
-	TRBV2	TRBJ2-3	-	TGTGCCAAGTTGACACGCCGGGATAATCAGCATCACTTACTCGCAGATACGCAGTATTTT	CAKLTRRDNQHHLLADTQYF
TRBD2	TRBV5-6	TRBJ2-7	-	TGTGCCAGCAGCGTAGGACTAGCGGACGAGCAGTACTTC	CASSVGLADEQYF
-	TRBV18	TRBJ1-1	-	TGTGCCAGCTCACACGGACCCACGAACACTGAAGCTTTCTTT	CASSHGPTNTEAFF
-	TRBV6-1	TRBJ1-1	-	TGTGCCAGCAGTCTGAGCCTGGGGACTGAAGCTTTCTTT	CASSLSLGTEAFF
TRBD1	TRBV27	TRBJ2-7	once	TGTGCCAGCAGTAACACCGGGACAGAGTACGAGCAGTACTTC	CASSNTGTEYEQYF
-	TRBV21-1	TRBJ2-4	-	TGTGCCAGCAGCAAAAGGGAAAGAAGGGTATACCGGAGCAGTACCAAAAACATTCAGTACTTC	CASSKRERRVYRSSTKNIQYF
TRBD2	TRBV18	TRBJ2-7	-	TGTGCCAGCTCACCAACCGGGGCTAGCGGGGGCTACGAGCAGTACTTC	CASSPTGASGGYEQYF
-	TRBV28	TRBJ2-3	once	TGTGCCAGCAGTTTCCGACTAGTTCAAAATACGCAGTATTTT	CASSFRLVQNTQYF
-	TRBV5-6	TRBJ1-6	-	TGTGCCAGCAGCTTGGCAAAATTTTTGGCAGGATTTAATTCACCCCTCCACTTT	CASSLAKFLAGFNSPLHF
-	TRBV5-6	TRBJ1-2	-	TGTGCCAGCAGCTTGGCGCCGATTCGGGACGCCAGCCGTGGCTACACCTTC	CASSLAPIRDASRGYTF
TRBD1	TRBV5-3	TRBJ1-3	-	TGTGCCAGAAGCTTCCGACAGGGCCGACCGAAGGGAAACACCATATATTTT	CARSFRQGRPKGNTIYF
-	TRBV7-8	TRBJ1-6	-	TGTGCCAGCAGCTTAGCCCTTCGGGAGGCTGTAATCTATAATTCACCCCTCCACTTT	CASSLALREAVIYNSPLHF
-	TRBV27	TRBJ2-7	-	TGTGCCAGCAGTCCAGGGAATTCGGAACTGTACGAGCAGTACTTC	CASSPGNSELYEQYF
-	TRBV5-6	TRBJ2-7	-	TGTGCCAGCAGCTTGGCACTGGACGAACCCTACGAGCAGTACTTC	CASSLALDEPYEQYF
TRBD1	TRBV5-3	TRBJ2-7	-	TGTGCCAGAAGCATCCTTCCCAGAGGGGGCCGTGGGGAGCAGTACTTC	CARSILPRGGRGEQYF
-	TRBV6-6	TRBJ2-7	-	TGTGCCAGCAGACGGCAGGCCTTAACCTACGAGCAGTACTTC	CASRRQALTYEQYF
TRBD2	TRBV6-1	TRBJ2-1	-	TGTGCCAGCAGTGAAGCGGCAGGGACTAGATTAAAGTTCTTC	CASSEAAGTRLKFF
TRBD2	TRBV9	TRBJ2-1	-	TGTGCCAGCAGCCGAATTCCAAGCGGGGGGAATGAGCAGTTCTTC	CASSRIPSGGNEQFF
TRBD2	TRBV9	TRBJ2-3	-	TGTGCCAGCAGCGTATTACCTAGCGGGGGAATCACAGATACGCAGTATTTT	CASSVLPSGGITDTQYF
-	TRBV20-1	TRBJ2-3	-	TGCAGTGCCCCCCCCCATGAAGCCCAGTATTTT	CSAPPHEAQYF
-	TRBV27	TRBJ1-6	-	TGTGCCAGCAGTTTATCCTTCAGGATAAAAAGCTCCTATAATTCACCCCTCCACTTT	CASSLSFRIKSSYNSPLHF
-	TRBV7-6	TRBJ2-1	-	TGTGCCAGCAGCCGGGAACCCACAGGGAATAGTACCAATGAGCAGTTCTTC	CASSREPTGNSTNEQFF
-	TRBV7-9	TRBJ1-6	-	TGTGCCAGCAGAGGAGGGAGCTCCTATAATTCACCCCTCCACTTT	CASRGGSSYNSPLHF
-	TRBV18	TRBJ2-6	-	TGTGCCAGCTCACCTAGGAGTCAGAGCTCTGGGGCCAACGTCCTGACTTTC	CASSPRSQSSGANVLTF
TRBD2	TRBV7-6	TRBJ2-1	-	TGTGCCAGCAGCCCTTTGACTAGCGGGGGACCCTACAATGAGCAGTTCTTC	CASSPLTSGGPYNEQFF
TRBD1	TRBV27	TRBJ1-6	-	TGTGCCAGCAGCCTCAGACAGGGGGTTTCACCCCTCCACTTT	CASSLRQGVSPLHF
-	TRBV19	TRBJ1-1	-	TGTGCCAGTAGTATGAACAGGAAGAACACTGAAGCTTTCTTT	CASSMNRKNTEAFF
TRBD1	TRBV14	TRBJ1-1	-	TGTGCCAGCAGCCAAGGAGCCCAAAAAGGGACAGAGTACACTGAAGCTTTCTTT	CASSQGAQKGTEYTEAFF
-	TRBV11-1	TRBJ1-1	-	TGTGCCAGCAGCCCCCTCGGGGGGAAGGACACTGAAGCTTTCTTT	CASSPLGGKDTEAFF
-	TRBV29-1	TRBJ2-3	-	TGCAGCTCACTCTTCCCCGGACTGTGCACAGATACGCAGTATTTT	CSSLFPGLCTDTQYF
-	TRBV6-1	TRBJ1-5	-	TGTGCCAGCAGTGAAAGGGGTTCCGCTAGGGTCAGACAGCCCCAGCATTTT	CASSERGSARVRQPQHF